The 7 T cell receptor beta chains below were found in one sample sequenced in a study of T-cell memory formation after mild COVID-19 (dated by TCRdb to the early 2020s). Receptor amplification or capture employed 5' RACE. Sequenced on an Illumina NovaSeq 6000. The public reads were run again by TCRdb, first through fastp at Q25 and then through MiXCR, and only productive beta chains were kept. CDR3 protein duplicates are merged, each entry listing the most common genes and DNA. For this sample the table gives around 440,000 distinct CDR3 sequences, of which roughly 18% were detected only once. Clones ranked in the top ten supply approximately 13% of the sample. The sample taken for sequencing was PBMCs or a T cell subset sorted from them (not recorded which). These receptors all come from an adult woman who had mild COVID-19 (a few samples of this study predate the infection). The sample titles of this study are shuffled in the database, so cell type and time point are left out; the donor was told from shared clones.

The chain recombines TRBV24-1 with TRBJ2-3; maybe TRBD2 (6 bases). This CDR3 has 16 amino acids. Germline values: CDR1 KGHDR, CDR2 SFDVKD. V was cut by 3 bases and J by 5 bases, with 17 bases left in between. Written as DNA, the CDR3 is TGTGCCACCAGTGATCAGACTAGGACGAGGGGAGATACGCAGTATTTT. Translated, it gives CATSDQTRTRGDTQYF.

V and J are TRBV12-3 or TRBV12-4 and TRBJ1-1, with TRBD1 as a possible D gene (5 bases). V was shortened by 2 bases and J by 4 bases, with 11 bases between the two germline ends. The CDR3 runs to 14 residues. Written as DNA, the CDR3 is TGTGCCAGCAGTTTACAGGGATTGGGCACTGAAGCTTTCTTT. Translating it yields CASSLQGLGTEAFF.

In DNA, the CDR3 is TGTGCCAGCAGTTTAATGGGACTCAAGTACTCCTATAATTCACCCCTCCACTTT. Its protein is CASSLMGLKYSYNSPLHF. The chain carries TRBV12-3 or TRBV12-4 and TRBJ1-6; a weak D match, TRBD1 (5 bases). The CDR3 has 18 amino acids. V gave up 2 bases and J gave up 0 bases, with 14 bases separating them.

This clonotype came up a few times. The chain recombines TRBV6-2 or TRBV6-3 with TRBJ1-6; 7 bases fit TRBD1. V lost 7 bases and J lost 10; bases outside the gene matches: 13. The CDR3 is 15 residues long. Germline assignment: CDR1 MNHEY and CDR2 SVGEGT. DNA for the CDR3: TGTGCCAGCATCCCGAACAGGGGAGGAGGCTCACCCCTCCACTTT. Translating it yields CASIPNRGGGSPLHF.

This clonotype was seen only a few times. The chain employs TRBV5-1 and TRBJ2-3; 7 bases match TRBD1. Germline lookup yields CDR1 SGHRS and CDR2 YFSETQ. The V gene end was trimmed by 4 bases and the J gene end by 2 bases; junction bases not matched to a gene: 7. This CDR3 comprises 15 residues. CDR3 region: CASSARGFDTDTQYF. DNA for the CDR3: TGCGCCAGCAGCGCCAGGGGGTTCGACACAGATACGCAGTATTTT.

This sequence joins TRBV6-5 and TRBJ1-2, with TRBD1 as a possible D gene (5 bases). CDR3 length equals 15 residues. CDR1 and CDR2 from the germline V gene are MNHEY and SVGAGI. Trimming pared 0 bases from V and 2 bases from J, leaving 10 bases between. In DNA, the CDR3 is TGTGCCAGCAGTTACTCGTTCCGGGACAACTATGGCTACACCTTC. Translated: CASSYSFRDNYGYTF.

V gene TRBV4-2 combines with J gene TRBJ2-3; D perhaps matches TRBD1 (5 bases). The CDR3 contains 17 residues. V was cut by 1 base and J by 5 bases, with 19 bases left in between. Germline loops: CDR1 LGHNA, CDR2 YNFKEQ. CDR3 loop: CASSQGRLLQGEDTQYF. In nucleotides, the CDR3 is TGTGCCAGCAGCCAAGGGCGACTTCTCCAGGGCGAAGATACGCAGTATTTT.